This T cell receptor (beta chain) emerged from a study of PD-1 blockade in classical Hodgkin lymphoma. Whole-study results and caveats: Patients who responded completely had about the same baseline diversity as newly diagnosed patients.

The time point denotes: cycle 4 day 1 (C4D1), after 6 weeks of nivolumab. With no exception, relapse followed autologous stem cell transplantation in all patients, and brentuximab vedotin exposure varied. This clone was counted a single time. Antigen: not known. Using immunoSEQ multiplex PCR, the repertoire was profiled, and TCRdb retains in-frame clones only, with some absent. The table shows about 41,000 clones, with roughly 69% occurring only once. In germline, CDR1 is LGHNA, CDR2 YSLEER. This CDR3 has 16 residues. The junction had 7 bases not matched to a gene; V was cut back by 0 bases and J by 8 bases.

The chain links TRBV4-3 to TRBJ1-3; 10 bases align to TRBD1. This specimen consisted of peripheral blood mononuclear cells (PBMCs), obtained before the fourth cycle of nivolumab. The receptor comes from a human donor with classical Hodgkin lymphoma. The CDR3: CASSQDRTGGMDTIYF. CDR3 in DNA: TGCGCCAGCAGCCAAGATCGGACAGGGGGGATGGACACCATATATTTT.